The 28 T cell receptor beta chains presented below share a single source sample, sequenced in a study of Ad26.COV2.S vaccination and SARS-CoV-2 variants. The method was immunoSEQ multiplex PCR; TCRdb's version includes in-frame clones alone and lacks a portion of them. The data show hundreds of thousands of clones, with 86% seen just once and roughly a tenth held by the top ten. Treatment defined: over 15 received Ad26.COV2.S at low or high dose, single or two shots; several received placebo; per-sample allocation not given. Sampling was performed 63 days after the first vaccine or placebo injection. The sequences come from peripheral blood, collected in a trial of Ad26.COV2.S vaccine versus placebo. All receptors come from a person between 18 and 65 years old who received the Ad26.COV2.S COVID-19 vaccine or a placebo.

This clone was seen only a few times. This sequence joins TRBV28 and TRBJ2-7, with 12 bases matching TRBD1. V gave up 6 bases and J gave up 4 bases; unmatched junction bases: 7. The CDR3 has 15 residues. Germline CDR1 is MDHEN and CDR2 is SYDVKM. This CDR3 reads CASSGTGGGRYEQYF. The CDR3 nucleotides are TGTGCCAGCAGCGGGACAGGGGGCGGTAGGTACGAGCAGTACTTC.

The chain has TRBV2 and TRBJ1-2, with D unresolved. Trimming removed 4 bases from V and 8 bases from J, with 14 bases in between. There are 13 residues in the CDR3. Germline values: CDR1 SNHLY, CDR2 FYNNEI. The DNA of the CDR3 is TGTGCCAGCAGTGGGGCAGGTTGGCTAGGCTACACCTTC. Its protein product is CASSGAGWLGYTF.

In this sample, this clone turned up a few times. CDR3 coding DNA: TGTGCCAGCAGCCCTCGACAGGGACACTACGAGCAGTACTTC. This encodes CASSPRQGHYEQYF. This chain joins TRBV7-9 and TRBJ2-7; 7 nucleotides agree with TRBD1. The germline gives CDR1 SEHNR, CDR2 FQNEAQ (reference sequence). Trimming removed 5 bases from V and 3 bases from J; junction bases left unmatched: 7. The CDR3 length is 14 residues.

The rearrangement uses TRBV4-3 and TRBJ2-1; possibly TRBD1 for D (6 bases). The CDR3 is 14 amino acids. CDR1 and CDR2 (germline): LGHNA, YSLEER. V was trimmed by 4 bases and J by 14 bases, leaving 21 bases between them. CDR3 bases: TGCGCCAGCAGCCCGGCCCCAGGGGTGGGCTCCAAGTTCTTC. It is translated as CASSPAPGVGSKFF.

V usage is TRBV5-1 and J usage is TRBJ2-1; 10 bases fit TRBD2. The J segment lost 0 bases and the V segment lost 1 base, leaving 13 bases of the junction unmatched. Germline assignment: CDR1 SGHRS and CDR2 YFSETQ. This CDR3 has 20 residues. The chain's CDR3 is CASSLKRGGAWIDSYNEQFF. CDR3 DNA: TGCGCCAGCAGCTTGAAGCGGGGGGGCGCTTGGATCGACTCCTACAATGAGCAGTTCTTC. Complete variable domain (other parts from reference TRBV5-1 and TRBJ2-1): KAGVTQTPRYLIKTRGQQVTLSCSPISGHRSVSWYQQTPGQGLQFLFEYFSETQRNKGNFPGRFSGRQFSNSRSEMNVSTLELGDSALYLCASSLKRGGAWIDSYNEQFFGPGTRLTVL.

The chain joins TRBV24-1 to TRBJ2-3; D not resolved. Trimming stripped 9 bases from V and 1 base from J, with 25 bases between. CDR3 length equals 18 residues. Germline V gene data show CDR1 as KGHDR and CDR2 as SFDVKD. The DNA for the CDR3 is TGTGCCACCGCACCTAGGATCTCGGCTGGAGTTGGCACAGATACGCAGTATTTT. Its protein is CATAPRISAGVGTDTQYF.

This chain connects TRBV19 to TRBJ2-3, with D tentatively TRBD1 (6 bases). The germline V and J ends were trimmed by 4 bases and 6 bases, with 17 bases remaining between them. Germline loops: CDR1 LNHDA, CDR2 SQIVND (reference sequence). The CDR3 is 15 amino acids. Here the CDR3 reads CASSRGRARGDTQYF. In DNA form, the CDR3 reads TGTGCCAGTAGTAGGGGGCGGGCCCGGGGCGATACGCAGTATTTT.

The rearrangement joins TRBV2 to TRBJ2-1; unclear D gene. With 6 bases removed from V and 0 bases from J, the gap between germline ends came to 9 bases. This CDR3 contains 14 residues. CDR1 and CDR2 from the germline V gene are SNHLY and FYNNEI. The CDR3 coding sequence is TGTGCCAGCAGACCGGGTCGCTCCTACAATGAGCAGTTCTTC. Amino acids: CASRPGRSYNEQFF.

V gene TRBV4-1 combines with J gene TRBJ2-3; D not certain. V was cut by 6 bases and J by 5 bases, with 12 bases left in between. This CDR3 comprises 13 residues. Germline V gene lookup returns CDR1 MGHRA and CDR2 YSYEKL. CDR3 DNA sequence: TGCGCCAGCAGTAACACACTGGGAGATACGCAGTATTTT. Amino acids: CASSNTLGDTQYF.

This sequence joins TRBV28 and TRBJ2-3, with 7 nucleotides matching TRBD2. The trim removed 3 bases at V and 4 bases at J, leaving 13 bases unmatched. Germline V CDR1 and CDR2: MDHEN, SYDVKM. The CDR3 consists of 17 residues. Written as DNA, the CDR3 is TGTGCCAGCAGTTTTTCCCTAGTCTCGAGCGGGGCAGATACGCAGTATTTT. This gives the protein CASSFSLVSSGADTQYF.

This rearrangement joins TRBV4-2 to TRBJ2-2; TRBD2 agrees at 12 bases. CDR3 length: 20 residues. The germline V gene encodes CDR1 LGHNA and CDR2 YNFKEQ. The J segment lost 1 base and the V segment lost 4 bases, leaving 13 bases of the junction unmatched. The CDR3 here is CASSPLGTSGRSLNTGELFF. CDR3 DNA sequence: TGTGCCAGCAGCCCACTCGGGACTAGCGGGCGGAGCTTGAACACCGGGGAGCTGTTTTTT.

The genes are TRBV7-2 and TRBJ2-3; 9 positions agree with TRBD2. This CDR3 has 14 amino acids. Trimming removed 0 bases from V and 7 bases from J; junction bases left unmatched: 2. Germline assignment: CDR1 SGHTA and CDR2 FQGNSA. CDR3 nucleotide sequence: TGTGCCAGCAGCTTAGCTAGCGGGAGCCATACGCAGTATTTT. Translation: CASSLASGSHTQYF.

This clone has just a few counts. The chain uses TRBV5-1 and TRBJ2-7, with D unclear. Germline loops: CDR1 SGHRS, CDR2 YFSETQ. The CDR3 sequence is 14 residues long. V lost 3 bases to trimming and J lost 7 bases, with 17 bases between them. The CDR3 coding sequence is TGCGCCAGCAGCTCCGGGCTTGACCCACAGGAGCAGTACTTC. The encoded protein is CASSSGLDPQEQYF.

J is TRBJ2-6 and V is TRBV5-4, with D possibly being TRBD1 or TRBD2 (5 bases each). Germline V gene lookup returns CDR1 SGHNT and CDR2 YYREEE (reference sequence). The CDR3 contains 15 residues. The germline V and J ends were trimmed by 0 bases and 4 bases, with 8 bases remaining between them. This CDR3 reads CASSLGGDGANVLTF. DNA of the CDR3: TGTGCCAGCAGCTTGGGAGGGGACGGGGCCAACGTCCTGACTTTC.

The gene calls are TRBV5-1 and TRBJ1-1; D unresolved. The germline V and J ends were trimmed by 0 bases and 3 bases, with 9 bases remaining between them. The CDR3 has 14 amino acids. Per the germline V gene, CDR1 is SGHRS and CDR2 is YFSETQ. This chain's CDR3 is CASSLGGRHTEAFF. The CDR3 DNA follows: TGCGCCAGCAGCTTGGGGGGTAGGCACACTGAAGCTTTCTTT.

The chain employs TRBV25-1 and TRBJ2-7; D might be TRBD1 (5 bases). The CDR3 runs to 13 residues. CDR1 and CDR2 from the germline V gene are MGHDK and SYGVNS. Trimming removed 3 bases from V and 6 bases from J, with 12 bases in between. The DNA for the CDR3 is TGTGCCAGCAGTGATGTCAGGGTTGCCGAGCAGTACTTC. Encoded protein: CASSDVRVAEQYF.

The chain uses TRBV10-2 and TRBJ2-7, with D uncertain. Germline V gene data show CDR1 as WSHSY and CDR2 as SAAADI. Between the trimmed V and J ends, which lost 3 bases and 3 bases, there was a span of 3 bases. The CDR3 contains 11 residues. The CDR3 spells CASSDGYEQYF. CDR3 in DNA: TGCGCCAGCAGTGATGGCTACGAGCAGTACTTC.

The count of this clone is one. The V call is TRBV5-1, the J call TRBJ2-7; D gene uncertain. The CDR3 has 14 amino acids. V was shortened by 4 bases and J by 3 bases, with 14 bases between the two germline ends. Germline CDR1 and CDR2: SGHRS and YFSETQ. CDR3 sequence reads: CASSPPNVGYEQYF. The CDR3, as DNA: TGCGCCAGCAGCCCCCCTAACGTGGGCTACGAGCAGTACTTC.

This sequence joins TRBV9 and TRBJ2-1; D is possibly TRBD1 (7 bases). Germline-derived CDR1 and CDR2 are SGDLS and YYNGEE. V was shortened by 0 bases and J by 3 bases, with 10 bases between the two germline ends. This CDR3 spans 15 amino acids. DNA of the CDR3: TGTGCCAGCAGCGTAGGGGGGGACAGCTACAATGAGCAGTTCTTC. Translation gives CASSVGGDSYNEQFF.

CDR3 sequence reads: CASSLSGGSFSSYNEQFF. The CDR3, as DNA: TGTGCCAGCAGTCTAAGCGGGGGGAGCTTTAGCTCCTACAATGAGCAGTTCTTC. The gene calls are TRBV6-2 or TRBV6-3 and TRBJ2-1; 9 nucleotides agree with TRBD2. CDR1 and CDR2 (germline): MNHEY, SVGEGT. The CDR3 covers 18 residues. With 5 bases clipped from V and 0 bases from J, the junction kept 11 bases outside the gene matches.

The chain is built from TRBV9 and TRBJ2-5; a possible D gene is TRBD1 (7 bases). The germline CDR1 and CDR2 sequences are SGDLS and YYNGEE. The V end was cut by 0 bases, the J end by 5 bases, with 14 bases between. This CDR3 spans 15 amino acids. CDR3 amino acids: CASSVAGGRAETQYF. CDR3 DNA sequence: TGTGCCAGCAGCGTAGCAGGGGGGCGGGCGGAGACCCAGTACTTC. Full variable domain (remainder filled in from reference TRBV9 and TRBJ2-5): DSGVTQTPKHLITATGQRVTLRCSPRSGDLSVYWYQQSLDQGLQFLIQYYNGEERAKGNILERFSAQQFPDLHSELNLSSLELGDSALYFCASSVAGGRAETQYFGPGTRLLVL.

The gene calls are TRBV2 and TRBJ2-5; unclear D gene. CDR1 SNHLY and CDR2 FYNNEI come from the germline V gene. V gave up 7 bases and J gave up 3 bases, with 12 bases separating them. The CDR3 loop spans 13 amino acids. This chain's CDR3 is CASTTPAEETQYF. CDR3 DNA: TGTGCCAGCACAACGCCAGCCGAAGAGACCCAGTACTTC.

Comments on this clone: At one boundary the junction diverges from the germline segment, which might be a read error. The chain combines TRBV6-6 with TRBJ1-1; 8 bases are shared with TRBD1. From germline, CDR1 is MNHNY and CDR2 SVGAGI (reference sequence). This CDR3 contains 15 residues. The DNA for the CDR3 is TGTGCCAGCAGCGTACGGACAGGGTGGAACCCTGAAGCTTTCTTT. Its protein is CASSVRTGWNPEAFF.

In DNA, the CDR3 is TGTGCCAGCAGTACAGAGGTGGGTGGCCCAATGAGGCAGTTCTTC. Translated, it gives CASSTEVGGPMRQFF. The chain links TRBV5-4 to TRBJ2-1, with D uncertain. Trimming removed 5 bases at V and 12 bases at J, with 24 bases between. The CDR3 is made up of 15 amino acids. The germline CDR1 and CDR2 sequences are SGHNT and YYREEE (reference sequence).

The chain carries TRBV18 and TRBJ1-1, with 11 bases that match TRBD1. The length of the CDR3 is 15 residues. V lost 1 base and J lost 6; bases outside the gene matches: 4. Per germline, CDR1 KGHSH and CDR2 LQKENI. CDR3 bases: TGTGCCAGCTCACCACGGACAGGGGGCGAATCTGAAGCTTTCTTT. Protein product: CASSPRTGGESEAFF.

The CDR3 nucleotides read TGTGCCAGCAGCACCCGACGGACCCCCGGGACAGGGATCACTGAAGCTTTCTTT. This translates into CASSTRRTPGTGITEAFF. The V call is TRBV9, the J call TRBJ1-1; 9 bases fit TRBD1. The germline CDR1 and CDR2 sequences are SGDLS and YYNGEE. This CDR3 contains 18 residues. After removal of 4 bases from V and 4 bases from J, the junction contained 17 bases not matched to a gene.

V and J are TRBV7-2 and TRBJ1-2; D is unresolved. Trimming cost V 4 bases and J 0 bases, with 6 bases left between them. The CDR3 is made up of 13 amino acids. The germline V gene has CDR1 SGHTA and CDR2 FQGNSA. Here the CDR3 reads CASSYGANYGYTF. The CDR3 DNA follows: TGTGCCAGCAGCTACGGGGCTAACTATGGCTACACCTTC.

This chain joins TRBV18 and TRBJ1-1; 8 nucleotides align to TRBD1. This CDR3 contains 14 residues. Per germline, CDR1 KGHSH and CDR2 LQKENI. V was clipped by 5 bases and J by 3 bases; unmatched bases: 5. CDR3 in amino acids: CASSSQGADTEAFF. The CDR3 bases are TGTGCCAGCTCATCGCAGGGGGCCGACACTGAAGCTTTCTTT.